This T cell receptor (beta chain) was found in a study of blood T cells in healthy people across ages. Comments on this clonotype: Mismatch with germline at one junction end may stem from a read error.

Next came a second PCR, run for about 6 to 11 cycles, which used a sample-barcoded 5' primer along with a J-beta primer mix. MiXCR, run by TCRdb on the 5' RACE reads, gives a single entry per CDR3 protein. The sample holds 800,000 or so distinct CDR3 sequences, 35% to 50% seen once. Source material: blood. The clonotype was recovered from a man older than 75 in good health.

The CDR3 DNA is TGCAGTGCTAGAAGGGGGTTGAGCAGTCAGCCCCAGCATTTT. This encodes CSARRGLSSQPQHF. The chain links TRBV20-1 to TRBJ1-5; D perhaps matches TRBD1 (6 bases). The CDR3 consists of 14 residues. Germline V lookup: CDR1 DFQATT, CDR2 SNEGSKA (reference sequence).